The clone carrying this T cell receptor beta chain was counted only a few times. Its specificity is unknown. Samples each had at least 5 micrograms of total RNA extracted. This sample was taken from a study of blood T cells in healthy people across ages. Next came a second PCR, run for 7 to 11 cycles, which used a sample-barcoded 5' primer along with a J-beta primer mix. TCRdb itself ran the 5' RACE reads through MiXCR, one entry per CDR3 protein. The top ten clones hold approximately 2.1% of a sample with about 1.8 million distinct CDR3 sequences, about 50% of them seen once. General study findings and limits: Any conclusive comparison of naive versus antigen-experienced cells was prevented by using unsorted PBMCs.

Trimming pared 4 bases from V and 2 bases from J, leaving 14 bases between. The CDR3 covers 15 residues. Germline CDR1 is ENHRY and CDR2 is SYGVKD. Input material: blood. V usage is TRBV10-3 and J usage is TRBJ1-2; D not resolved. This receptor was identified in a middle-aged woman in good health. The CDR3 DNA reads TGTGCCATCAGTGGAGATTCGGGTCCGAACTATGGCTACACCTTC. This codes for CAISGDSGPNYGYTF.